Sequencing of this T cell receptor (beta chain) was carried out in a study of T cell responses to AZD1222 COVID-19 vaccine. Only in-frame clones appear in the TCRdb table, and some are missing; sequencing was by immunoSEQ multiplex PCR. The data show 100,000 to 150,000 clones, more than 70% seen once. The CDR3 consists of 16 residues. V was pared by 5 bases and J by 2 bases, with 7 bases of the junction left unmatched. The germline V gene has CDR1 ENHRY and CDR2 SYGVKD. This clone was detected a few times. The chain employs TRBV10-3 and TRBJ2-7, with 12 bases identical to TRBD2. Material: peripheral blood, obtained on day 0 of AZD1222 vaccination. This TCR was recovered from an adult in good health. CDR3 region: CAISLTSGRTAYEQYF. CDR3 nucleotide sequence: TGTGCCATCAGTCTGACTAGCGGGAGAACGGCCTACGAGCAGTACTTC.